These 16 T cell receptor beta chains were all obtained from the same sample, sequenced in a study of blood T cell repertoires in COVID-19. Assay: immunoSEQ multiplex PCR; the TCRdb copy retains only in-frame clones and omits some. The profile shows some 200,000 clones, about nine tenths of them singletons. Sequencing used peripheral blood. Every receptor here comes from a man older than 75 with acute or convalescent COVID-19.

The chain uses TRBV7-8 and TRBJ1-5; TRBD1 agrees at 7 bases. The V and J ends lost 6 bases and 2 bases, in that order; junction bases with no gene match: 7. The length of the CDR3 is 15 residues. CDR1 is SGHVS, CDR2 FQNEAQ, per germline. The CDR3: CASSRIQGGNQPQHF. The CDR3 DNA sequence: TGTGCCAGCAGTCGGATCCAGGGGGGCAATCAGCCCCAGCATTTT.

This sequence joins TRBV12-3 or TRBV12-4 and TRBJ1-1, with D hard to call. V was trimmed by 3 bases and J by 5 bases, leaving 4 bases between them. CDR3 length: 11 residues. CDR3 region: CASSLSTEAFF. As DNA, the CDR3 is TGTGCCAGCAGTTTGAGTACTGAAGCTTTCTTT.

This chain uses TRBV9 with TRBJ2-1; maybe TRBD2 (6 bases). The CDR3 has 15 residues. Germline CDR1 SGDLS, CDR2 YYNGEE. The germline V and J ends were trimmed by 1 base and 1 base, with 9 bases remaining between them. CDR3 sequence reads: CASSVFGGSYNEQFF. The CDR3 nucleotides read TGTGCCAGCAGCGTATTTGGAGGGTCCTACAATGAGCAGTTCTTC.

CDR3 in DNA: TGTGCCAGCAGCCTCCTGCAGGGGCCCCAGTACTTC. This encodes CASSLLQGPQYF. The chain uses TRBV11-3 and TRBJ2-5; possible D gene TRBD1, 6 bases. The CDR3 totals 12 residues. With 5 bases removed from V and 9 bases from J, the gap between germline ends came to 13 bases. Germline loops: CDR1 SGHNT, CDR2 YENEEA.

The chain recombines TRBV10-2 with TRBJ2-7, with 10 bases that match TRBD2. This CDR3 has 13 amino acids. Trimming at V came to 6 bases and at J to 7 bases, leaving 6 bases not matched to a gene. Germline CDR1 is WSHSY and CDR2 is SAAADI. CDR3 residues: CASSSGLAREQYF. The CDR3 coding sequence is TGCGCCAGCAGCTCGGGACTAGCGCGGGAGCAGTACTTC.

V is TRBV18 and J is TRBJ2-5, with a possible D match to TRBD1 (5 bases). The CDR3 is made up of 15 amino acids. The V gene's germline CDR1 is KGHSH and CDR2 LQKENI. The V end was cut by 4 bases, the J end by 5 bases, with 17 bases between. The CDR3 reads CASSHQPDIPETQYF. DNA for the CDR3: TGTGCCAGCTCACATCAGCCGGACATTCCGGAGACCCAGTACTTC.

The chain is built from TRBV7-2 and TRBJ2-5; the D gene is possibly TRBD2 (6 bases). This CDR3 spans 14 amino acids. Trimming stripped 1 base from V and 3 bases from J, with 9 bases between. Germline CDR1 is SGHTA and CDR2 is FQGNSA. CDR3 protein: CASSLVRGKETQYF. CDR3 DNA: TGTGCCAGCAGCTTAGTACGCGGGAAAGAGACCCAGTACTTC.

The chain is built from TRBV11-3 and TRBJ2-1; 11 positions match TRBD2. The CDR3 is 15 residues long. The trim removed 3 bases at V and 7 bases at J, leaving 5 bases unmatched. The V gene's germline CDR1 is SGHNT and CDR2 YENEEA. The CDR3 reads CASSFRTSGQNEQFF. The CDR3 DNA reads as TGTGCCAGCAGCTTCCGGACTAGCGGGCAGAATGAGCAGTTCTTC.

This clone was observed once. The chain combines TRBV19 with TRBJ2-3, with 9 nucleotides matching TRBD2. CDR1 and CDR2 (germline): LNHDA, SQIVND (reference sequence). The CDR3 loop spans 15 amino acids. The V segment lost 3 bases and the J segment 5 bases; nucleotides outside the gene matches: 6. The CDR3 sequence: CASSIGSTSGDTQYF. For the CDR3, the DNA is TGTGCCAGTAGTATCGGGTCGACTAGCGGAGATACGCAGTATTTT.

The gene calls are TRBV11-3 and TRBJ2-5; the D is unclear. Germline loops: CDR1 SGHNT, CDR2 YENEEA. V lost 0 bases, J lost 2 bases, and 4 bases lay in between. This CDR3 is built from 13 residues. CDR3 sequence: CASSLEQQETQYF. In nucleotides, the CDR3 is TGTGCCAGCAGCTTAGAACAGCAAGAGACCCAGTACTTC.

The chain links TRBV7-9 to TRBJ1-1; TRBD1 might be the D (5 bases). Trimming left V 5 bases short and J 0 bases short, with 13 bases between. The CDR3 extends over 15 amino acids. CDR1 is SEHNR and CDR2 is FQNEAQ in the germline V gene (reference sequence). As DNA, the CDR3 is TGTGCCAGCAGCCCGCAGGACATCATGAACACTGAAGCTTTCTTT. This gives the protein CASSPQDIMNTEAFF.

This chain connects TRBV10-3 to TRBJ2-3; D is unclear. Germline V gene lookup returns CDR1 ENHRY and CDR2 SYGVKD. There are 14 residues in the CDR3. Trimming shortened V by 2 bases and J by 3 bases, and 9 bases separated the two germline ends. In DNA, the CDR3 is TGTGCCATCAGTGAGGCTCTCGGGACAGATACGCAGTATTTT. Translation gives CAISEALGTDTQYF.

A single count supports this clone. The gene calls are TRBV18 and TRBJ1-2; perhaps TRBD1 as D (5 bases). Between the trimmed V and J ends, which lost 4 bases and 4 bases, there was a span of 16 bases. The germline gives CDR1 KGHSH, CDR2 LQKENI. This CDR3 region has 15 residues. The CDR3 DNA reads TGTGCCAGCTCACTCGGACACCCCGGGAGCTATGGCTACACCTTC. This encodes CASSLGHPGSYGYTF.

This clone was found once. The CDR3 DNA is TGTGCCAGCTTAGGTCGGGCTGGGGCCAACGTCCTGACTTTC. Protein sequence: CASLGRAGANVLTF. The V gene is TRBV28, the J gene TRBJ2-6; D gene ambiguous. CDR1 and CDR2 from the germline V gene are MDHEN and SYDVKM. Trimming left V 8 bases short and J 2 bases short, with 10 bases between. The length of the CDR3 is 14 residues.

The V gene is TRBV24-1, the J gene TRBJ2-1; 9 bases match TRBD1. V trimming: 12 bases; J trimming: 7 bases; junction bases outside the gene matches: 21. Germline V gene sequence: CDR1 KGHDR, CDR2 SFDVKD. The CDR3 has 17 residues. In nucleotides, the CDR3 is TGTGCCGCCGGGACCAACAGGGGGCTAAGGGAAACTAATGAGCAGTTCTTC. Protein product: CAAGTNRGLRETNEQFF.

The chain's CDR3 is CASSKDLVAVGDTQYF. CDR3 nucleotides: TGTGCCAGCAGCAAAGACCTCGTCGCTGTCGGAGATACGCAGTATTTT. The chain is built from TRBV21-1 and TRBJ2-3; TRBD2, the D gene given by the table, was not confirmed from the DNA. TRBV21-1 is noted as a pseudogene. The length of the CDR3 is 16 residues.